Listed below are T cell receptor beta chains from one sample, sequenced in a study of blood T cell repertoires in COVID-19. Libraries were prepared by immunoSEQ multiplex PCR; TCRdb keeps only in-frame clonotypes and omits some of them. The sample has more than 65,000 clones; around 90% are singletons. The sequenced material came from peripheral blood. Receptors were obtained from a man in his fifties with active COVID-19. The CDR3 runs from the conserved cysteine through the conserved F or W. Each record gives: CDR3 protein, CDR3 DNA, D gene, V gene, clone size, J gene. D genes are given only for firm matches. Only part of the rows carry a size: once, few, many, or a class if the clone is expanded.

CDR3aa: CASSVVPGDYGYTF
CDR3nt: TGTGCCAGCAGCGTAGTGCCGGGGGACTATGGCTACACCTTC
d_gene: NA
v_gene: TRBV9
abundance: NA
j_gene: TRBJ1-2

CDR3aa: CAISGSQGGETQYF
CDR3nt: TGTGCCATCAGTGGCTCTCAGGGCGGAGAGACCCAGTACTTC
d_gene: NA
v_gene: TRBV10-3
abundance: NA
j_gene: TRBJ2-5

CDR3aa: CASSPGRTILSGNTIYF
CDR3nt: TGTGCCAGCAGTCCGGGACGGACTATCCTCTCTGGAAACACCATATATTTT
d_gene: NA
v_gene: TRBV6-6
abundance: NA
j_gene: TRBJ1-3

CDR3aa: CASSLAGQPYEQYF
CDR3nt: TGTGCCAGCAGCTTAGCGGGACAACCCTACGAGCAGTACTTC
d_gene: NA
v_gene: TRBV7-9
abundance: NA
j_gene: TRBJ2-7

CDR3aa: CASSTVPGQGPEAFF
CDR3nt: TGTGCCAGCAGCACCGTCCCGGGACAGGGGCCTGAAGCTTTCTTT
d_gene: TRBD1
v_gene: TRBV6-6
abundance: NA
j_gene: TRBJ1-1

CDR3aa: CASSVGRVPSEAFF
CDR3nt: TGTGCCAGCAGCGTAGGTCGAGTCCCCTCTGAAGCTTTCTTT
d_gene: NA
v_gene: TRBV9
abundance: NA
j_gene: TRBJ1-1

CDR3aa: CASSLSGSGLYEQYF
CDR3nt: TGTGCCAGCAGCCTTAGCGGGAGCGGGTTATACGAGCAGTACTTC
d_gene: TRBD2
v_gene: TRBV11-3
abundance: NA
j_gene: TRBJ2-7

CDR3aa: CASSPTSGGTDTQYF
CDR3nt: TGTGCCAGCAGCCCGACTAGCGGGGGGACAGATACGCAGTATTTT
d_gene: TRBD2
v_gene: TRBV2
abundance: NA
j_gene: TRBJ2-3

CDR3aa: CASSLAAGEKTQYF
CDR3nt: TGCGCCAGCAGCTTGGCCGCGGGAGAAAAGACCCAGTACTTC
d_gene: TRBD2
v_gene: TRBV5-1
abundance: few
j_gene: TRBJ2-5

CDR3aa: CASSTSGRRVKETQYF
CDR3nt: TGTGCCAGCAGCACTAGCGGGAGAAGAGTAAAGGAGACCCAGTACTTC
d_gene: TRBD2
v_gene: TRBV11-2
abundance: NA
j_gene: TRBJ2-5